This T cell receptor (beta chain) was identified in a study of cytotoxic CD8 clonotypes in ibrutinib-treated CLL. Study-wide context: The taking of response samples occurred after a median roughly twelve months of treatment, with a range of 6 to 36. Whole-study results and caveats: Baseline levels were approached again at progression, after clonality had risen at ibrutinib response.

Assay used: immunoSEQ multiplex PCR; TCRdb lists only in-frame clones, some missing. Of 60,000 to 70,000 clones listed, roughly 50% were seen once; the top ten hold roughly 15%. J lost 3 bases, V lost 5 bases, and 15 bases had no gene match. The length of the CDR3 is 18 residues. Germline lookup yields CDR1 MGHRA and CDR2 YSYEKL. A remark on this clone: The target antigen is unknown.

The rearrangement joins TRBV4-1 to TRBJ2-7; 11 bases agree with TRBD2. The source was PBMCs, collected after 12 months of ibrutinib treatment. The clonotype comes from a human donor with chronic lymphocytic leukemia. For the CDR3, the DNA is TGCGCCAGCAGCTTCCGGGACAGATTAACTAGCGGGAGCTACGAGCAGTACTTC. This gives the protein CASSFRDRLTSGSYEQYF.